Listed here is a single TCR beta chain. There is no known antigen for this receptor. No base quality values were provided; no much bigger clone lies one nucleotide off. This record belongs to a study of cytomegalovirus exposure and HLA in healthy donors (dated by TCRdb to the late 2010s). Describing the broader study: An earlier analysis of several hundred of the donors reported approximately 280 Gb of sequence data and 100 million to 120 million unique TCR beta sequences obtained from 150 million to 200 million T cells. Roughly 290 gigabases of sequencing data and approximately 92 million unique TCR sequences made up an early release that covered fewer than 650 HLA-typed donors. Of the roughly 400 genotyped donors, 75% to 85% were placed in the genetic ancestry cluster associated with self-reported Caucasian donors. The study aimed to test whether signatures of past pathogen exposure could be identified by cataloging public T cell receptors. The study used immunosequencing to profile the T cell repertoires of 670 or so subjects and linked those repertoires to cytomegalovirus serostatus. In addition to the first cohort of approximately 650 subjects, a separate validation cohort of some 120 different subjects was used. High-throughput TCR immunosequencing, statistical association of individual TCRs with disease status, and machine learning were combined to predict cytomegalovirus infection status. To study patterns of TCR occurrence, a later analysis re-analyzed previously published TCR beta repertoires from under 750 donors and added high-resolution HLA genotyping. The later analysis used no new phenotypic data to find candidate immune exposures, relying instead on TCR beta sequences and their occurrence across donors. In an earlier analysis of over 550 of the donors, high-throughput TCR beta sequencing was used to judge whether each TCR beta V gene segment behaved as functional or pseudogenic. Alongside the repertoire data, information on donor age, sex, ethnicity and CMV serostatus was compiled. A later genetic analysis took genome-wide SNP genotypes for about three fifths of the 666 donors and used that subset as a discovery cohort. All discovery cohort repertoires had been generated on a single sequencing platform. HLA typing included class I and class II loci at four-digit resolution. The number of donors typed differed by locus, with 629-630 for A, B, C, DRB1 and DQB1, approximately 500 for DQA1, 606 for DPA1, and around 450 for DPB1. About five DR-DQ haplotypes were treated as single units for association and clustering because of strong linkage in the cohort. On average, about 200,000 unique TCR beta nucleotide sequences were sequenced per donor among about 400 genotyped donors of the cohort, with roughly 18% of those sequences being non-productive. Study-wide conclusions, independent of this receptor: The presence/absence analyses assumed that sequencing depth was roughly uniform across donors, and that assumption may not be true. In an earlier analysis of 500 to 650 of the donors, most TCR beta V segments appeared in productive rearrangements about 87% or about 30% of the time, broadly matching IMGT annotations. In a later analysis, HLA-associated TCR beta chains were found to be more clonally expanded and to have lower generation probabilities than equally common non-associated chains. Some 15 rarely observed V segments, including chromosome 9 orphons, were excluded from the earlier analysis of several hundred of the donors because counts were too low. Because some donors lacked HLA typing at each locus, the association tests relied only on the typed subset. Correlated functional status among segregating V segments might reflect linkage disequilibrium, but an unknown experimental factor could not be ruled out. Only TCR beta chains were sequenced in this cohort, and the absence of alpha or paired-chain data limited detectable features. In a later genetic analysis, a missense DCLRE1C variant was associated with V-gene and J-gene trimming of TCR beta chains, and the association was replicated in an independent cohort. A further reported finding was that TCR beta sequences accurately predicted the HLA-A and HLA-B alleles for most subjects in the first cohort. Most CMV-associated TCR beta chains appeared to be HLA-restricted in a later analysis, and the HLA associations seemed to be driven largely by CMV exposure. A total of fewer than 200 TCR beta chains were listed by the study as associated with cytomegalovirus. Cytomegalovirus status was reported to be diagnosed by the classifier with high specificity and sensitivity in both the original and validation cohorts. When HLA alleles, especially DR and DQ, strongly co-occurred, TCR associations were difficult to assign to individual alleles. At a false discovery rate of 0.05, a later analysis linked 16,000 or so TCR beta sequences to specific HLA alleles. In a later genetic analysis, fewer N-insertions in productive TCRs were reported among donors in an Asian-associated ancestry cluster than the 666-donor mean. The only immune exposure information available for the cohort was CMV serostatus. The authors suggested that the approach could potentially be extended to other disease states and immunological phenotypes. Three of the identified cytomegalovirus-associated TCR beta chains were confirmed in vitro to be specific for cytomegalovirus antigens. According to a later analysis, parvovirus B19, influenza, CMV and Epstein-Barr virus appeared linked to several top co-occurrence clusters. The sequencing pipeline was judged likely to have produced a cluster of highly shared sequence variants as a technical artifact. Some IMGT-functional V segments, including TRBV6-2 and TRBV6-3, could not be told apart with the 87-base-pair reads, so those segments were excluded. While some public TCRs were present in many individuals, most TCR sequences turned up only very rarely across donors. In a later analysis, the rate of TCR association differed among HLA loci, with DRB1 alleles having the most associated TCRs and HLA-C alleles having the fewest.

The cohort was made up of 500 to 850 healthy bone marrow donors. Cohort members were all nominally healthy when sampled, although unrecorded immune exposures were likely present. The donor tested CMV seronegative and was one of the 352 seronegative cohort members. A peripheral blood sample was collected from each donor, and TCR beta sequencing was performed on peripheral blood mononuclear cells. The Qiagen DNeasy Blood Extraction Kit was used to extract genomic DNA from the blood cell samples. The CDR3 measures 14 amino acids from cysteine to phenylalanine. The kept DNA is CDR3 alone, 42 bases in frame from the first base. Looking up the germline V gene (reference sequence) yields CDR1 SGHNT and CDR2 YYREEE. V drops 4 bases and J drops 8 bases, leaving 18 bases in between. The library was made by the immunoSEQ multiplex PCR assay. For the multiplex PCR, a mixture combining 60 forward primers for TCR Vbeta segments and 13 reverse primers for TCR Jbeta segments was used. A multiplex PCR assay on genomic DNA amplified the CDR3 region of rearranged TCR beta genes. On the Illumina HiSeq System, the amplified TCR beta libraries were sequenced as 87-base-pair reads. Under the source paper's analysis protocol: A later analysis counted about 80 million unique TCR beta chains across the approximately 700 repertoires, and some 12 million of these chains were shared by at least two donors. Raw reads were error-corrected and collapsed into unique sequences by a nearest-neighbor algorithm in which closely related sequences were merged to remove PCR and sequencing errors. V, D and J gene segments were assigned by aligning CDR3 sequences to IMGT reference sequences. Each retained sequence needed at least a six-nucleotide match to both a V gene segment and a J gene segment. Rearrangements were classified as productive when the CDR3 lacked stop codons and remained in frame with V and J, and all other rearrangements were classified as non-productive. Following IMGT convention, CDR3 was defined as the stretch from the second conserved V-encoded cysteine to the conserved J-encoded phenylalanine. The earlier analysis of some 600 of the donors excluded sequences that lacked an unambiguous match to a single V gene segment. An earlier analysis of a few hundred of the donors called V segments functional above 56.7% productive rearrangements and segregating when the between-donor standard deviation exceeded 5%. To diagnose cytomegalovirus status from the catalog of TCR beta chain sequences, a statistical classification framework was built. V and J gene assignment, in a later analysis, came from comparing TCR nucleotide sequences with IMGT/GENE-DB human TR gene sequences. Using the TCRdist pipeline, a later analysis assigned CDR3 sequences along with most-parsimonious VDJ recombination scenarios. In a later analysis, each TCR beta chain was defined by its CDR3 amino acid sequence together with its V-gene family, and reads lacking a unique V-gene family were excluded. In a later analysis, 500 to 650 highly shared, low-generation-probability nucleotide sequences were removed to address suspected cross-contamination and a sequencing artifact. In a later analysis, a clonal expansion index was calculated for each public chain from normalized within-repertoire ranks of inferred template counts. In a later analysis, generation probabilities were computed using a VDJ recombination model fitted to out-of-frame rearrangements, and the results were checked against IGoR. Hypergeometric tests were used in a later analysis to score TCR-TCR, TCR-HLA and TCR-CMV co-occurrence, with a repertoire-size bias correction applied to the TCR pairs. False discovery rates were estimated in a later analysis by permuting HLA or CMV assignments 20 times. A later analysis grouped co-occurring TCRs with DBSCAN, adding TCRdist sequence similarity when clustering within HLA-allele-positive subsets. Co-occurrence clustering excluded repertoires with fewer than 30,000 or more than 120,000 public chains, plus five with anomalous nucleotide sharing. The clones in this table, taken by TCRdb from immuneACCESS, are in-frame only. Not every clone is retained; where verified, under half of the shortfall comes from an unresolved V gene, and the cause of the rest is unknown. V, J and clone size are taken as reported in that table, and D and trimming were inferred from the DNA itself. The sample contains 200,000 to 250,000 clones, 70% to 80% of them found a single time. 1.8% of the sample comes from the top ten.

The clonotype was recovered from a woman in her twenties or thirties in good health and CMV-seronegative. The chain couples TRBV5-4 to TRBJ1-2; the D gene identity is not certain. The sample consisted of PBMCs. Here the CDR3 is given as CASSPRGLLGGYTF. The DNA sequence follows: TGTGCCAGCAGCCCAAGAGGGCTCCTTGGGGGCTACACCTTC.